This T cell receptor (beta chain) was recovered during a study of T cells in Graves' hyperthyroidism and ophthalmopathy (dated by TCRdb to between 2018 and 2021). Regarding the study in general: Peripheral blood was collected at initial diagnosis, before any treatment. A discovery cohort of around 100 patients, fewer than 50 with Graves' ophthalmopathy and 57 with stable Graves' hyperthyroidism, was used to find distinguishing TCR V-J signatures. Whether ophthalmopathy could be predicted prospectively was tested in an independent validation cohort made up of under 20 hyperthyroidism patients plus 17 patients who later progressed to ophthalmopathy. For training and testing, the 110 or so patients in the discovery cohort were randomly divided in a 7:3 ratio. In addition, the study compared T-cell repertoires in thyroid tissue and in blood from five or six Graves' hyperthyroidism patients. After blood sampling, hyperthyroidism patients were treated with methimazole at a starting dose of 30 mg daily, and ophthalmopathy patients were treated with high-dose intravenous methylprednisolone. The paper reports TCR Vbeta CDR3 sequencing of some 140 peripheral blood samples: fewer than 50 ophthalmopathy, fewer than 80 hyperthyroidism and around 17 progressor patients.

This clonotype was detected ten times or more. Its antigen is currently not known. One base away there is no much larger clone; base qualities are not given. CDR1 and CDR2 (KGHDR, SFDVKD) derive from the germline V gene. V was cut back by 2 bases and J by 3 bases, leaving a gap of 6 bases between them. There are 13 amino acids in the CDR3, from cysteine to phenylalanine inclusive. Only CDR3 DNA is held: 39 bases, read in frame from base 1. Findings and caveats that apply to the study as a whole: Most expanded thyroid clonotypes (frequency above 0.001) were also detected in blood, a finding suggesting that blood repertoires may reflect thyroid immune responses. In validation, progression to ophthalmopathy was predicted by the model with 70% to 71% sensitivity and around 75% specificity, a median of 6.5 months before onset. Sample size was not statistically predetermined, and investigators were not blinded to group allocation. Ophthalmopathy was separated from stable hyperthyroidism by a 13 V-J signature model, with 85% to 90% sensitivity and approximately 81% specificity obtained in cross-validation and 80%/75% obtained in testing.

Stable Graves' hyperthyroidism was defined as the absence of progression to ophthalmopathy over 18 months of follow-up. Hyperthyroidism patients were newly diagnosed, had a disease duration of under 2 months, and were aged 18 to 65 years. The study excluded patients with uncontrolled infections, other autoimmune diseases, pregnancy or lactation. Clinical symptoms, serum thyroxine and TRAb, thyroid ultrasound, and orbital computed tomography formed the basis for the diagnoses. Ficoll-Paque density gradient centrifugation was used to isolate PBMCs from 8.5 to 10 ml of fresh peripheral blood. Trizol reagent was used to extract total RNA, and RNA quality was then checked on an Agilent 2100 Bioanalyzer. Amplification of TCR beta CDR3 regions was carried out from RNA transcripts. The first round of RT-PCR for the TCR CDR3 was performed with the HTBI primer set and the Qiagen OneStep RT-PCR kit. Libraries were constructed in a second round of multiplex PCR, after which size selection and purification were performed. The libraries were sequenced on an Illumina HiSeq2000 using paired-end 100 bp reads. Processing in the source paper ran as follows. SOAPnuke was used to process the raw data, throwing out any read that contained adapters or uncalled bases, had a mean Phred below 15, or lacked an exact constant-primer or identifier match. High-quality paired reads were merged with COPE v1.2.5, and unique nucleotide sequences were defined as clonotypes. MiTCR v1.1 was used to align clonotypes to the IMGT TRBV, TRBD and TRBJ reference segments. Analysis was restricted to V-J combinations with a frequency above 0.0001, which covered approximately 99% of repertoires. A TCS score was defined as the ratio of F50 (clonal expansion) to E x V (chaos), with BLOSUM62-based TCRdist applied between CDR3 peptides within each V-J. Welch's t-statistics and random forest reduced roughly 540 V-J features to 10 to 15, which were used in a naive Bayes classifier (R e1071). TCRdb trimmed the raw reads at Q25, called clones with MiXCR and kept productive beta chains. Rows with a matching CDR3 protein are joined into one entry that keeps the most common DNA and genes. The V and J calls and clone size are TCRdb's, not the authors'. In all, the sample holds about 690,000 distinct CDR3 sequences, and 15% to 20% of those were seen once. The leading ten clones occupy 15% to 17% of the sample.

The sequence links TRBV24-1 to TRBJ1-2, with the D gene not confidently named. This TCR was sampled from a man aged 50 or older with Graves' hyperthyroidism. The specimen was blood. The DNA sequence is as follows: TGTGCCACCAGTGATTCGGGCGACTATGGCTACACCTTC. Translated, it gives CATSDSGDYGYTF.